This TCR beta chain derives from a study of blood T cells in healthy people across ages. The authors ran a second PCR of about 6 to 11 cycles using a sample-barcoded 5' primer and a J-beta primer mix. From the 5' RACE reads, TCRdb called clonotypes with MiXCR, one entry per CDR3 protein. Among more than 500,000 distinct CDR3 sequences listed, approximately 30% were seen once. This clonotype was counted ten times or more. The germline CDR1 and CDR2 sequences are SGDLS and YYNGEE. CDR3 length equals 16 residues. V lost 3 bases and J lost 5; bases outside the gene matches: 11. Sequencing was carried out using blood. This chain uses TRBV9 with TRBJ2-5, with 9 bases aligning to TRBD2. The TCR comes from a woman in her 70s in good health. This CDR3 is CASSGPVRGGGETQYF. The CDR3 nucleotides read TGTGCCAGCAGCGGCCCAGTGCGGGGGGGAGGTGAGACCCAGTACTTC.